This T cell receptor (beta chain) appears in the sequencing data of a study of blood T cell repertoires in COVID-19. Germline CDR1 KGHDR, CDR2 SFDVKD. The V gene lost 4 bases and the J gene lost 3 bases, with 21 bases spanning the gap. The CDR3 runs 17 residues. Clones were read by immunoSEQ multiplex PCR, and TCRdb kept only the in-frame ones, dropping some. The repertoire holds about 190,000 clones, with roughly 80% as singletons. The sample taken for sequencing was PBMCs or T cells enriched from blood (not recorded which). The chain joins TRBV24-1 to TRBJ2-7; weak D call: TRBD2 (6 bases). The receptor comes from a woman aged 25 to 39 who had recovered from COVID-19. In nucleotides, the CDR3 is TGTGCCACCAGTGAGCCCCCCGGGGGACGGAGACACTACGAGCAGTACTTC. Protein product: CATSEPPGGRRHYEQYF.